The source of this T cell receptor beta chain is a study of cytomegalovirus exposure and HLA in healthy donors. PCR was performed using 60 Vbeta and 13 Jbeta primers. TCRdb's copy holds only in-frame clones and misses some; the assay was immunoSEQ multiplex PCR. This table has over 150,000 clones, roughly 87% appearing once. Trimming removed 5 bases at V and 2 bases at J, with 12 bases between. The CDR3 sequence is 15 residues long. Germline V gene lookup returns CDR1 MDHEN and CDR2 SYDVKM. Sequenced material: PBMCs. The receptor was derived from a girl between 10 and 17 years old in good health and CMV-seropositive. The V call is TRBV28, the J call TRBJ2-2; perhaps TRBD1 as D (6 bases). The CDR3 loop is CASSLLGHNTGELFF. The CDR3 DNA reads as TGTGCCAGCAGTCTGCTGGGACATAACACCGGGGAGCTGTTTTTT.